This TCR beta chain was observed in a study of blood T cell repertoires in COVID-19. About the research overall: Spain, Italy and the United States supplied samples that represented acute and convalescent COVID-19.

The protocol was immunoSEQ multiplex PCR, while the TCRdb copy is restricted to in-frame clones and leaves out a portion. The sample holds over 200,000 clones, about 90% seen once. From germline, CDR1 is SGHKS and CDR2 YYEKEE (reference sequence). The CDR3 covers 14 residues. V gave up 4 bases and J gave up 5 bases; unmatched junction bases: 5. This chain connects TRBV5-5 to TRBJ1-4; 7 positions agree with TRBD1. The clonotype comes from a man in his forties with active or convalescent COVID-19. Specimen: peripheral blood. The CDR3 DNA sequence: TGTGCCAGCAGCCCCGGGACAGCGAATGAAAAACTGTTTTTT. Amino acids: CASSPGTANEKLFF.